The rows below give T cell receptor beta chains drawn from one sample of a study of blood T cell repertoires in COVID-19. Clones were read by immunoSEQ multiplex PCR, and TCRdb kept only the in-frame ones, dropping some. The table lists about 70,000 clones, approximately 86% of them singletons. The sequenced sample was peripheral blood. The receptors shown here come from a man aged 65 to 79 with active COVID-19. CDR3s include the opening cysteine and the closing phenylalanine or tryptophan.

V gene: TRBV11-3; J gene: TRBJ2-2; CDR3 protein: CASSLGGTNTGELFF
V gene: TRBV19; J gene: TRBJ2-1; CDR3 protein: CASSARLAGVWFF
V gene: TRBV10-1; J gene: TRBJ2-5; CDR3 protein: CASSDVEQETQYF
V gene: TRBV10-3; J gene: TRBJ2-3; CDR3 protein: CAISETSGSMDTQYF
V gene: TRBV6-2/TRBV6-3; J gene: TRBJ2-1; CDR3 protein: CASSYAGASYNEQFF
V gene: TRBV19; J gene: TRBJ1-4; CDR3 protein: CASSEGTGSEKLFF
V gene: TRBV5-1; J gene: TRBJ1-1; CDR3 protein: CASSPTGEENTEAFF
V gene: TRBV3-1/TRBV3-2; J gene: TRBJ1-4; CDR3 protein: CASSQGATNEKLFF
V gene: TRBV18; J gene: TRBJ2-3; CDR3 protein: CASSPLGSGSPDTQYF
V gene: TRBV3-1/TRBV3-2; J gene: TRBJ2-3; CDR3 protein: CASPPAAGADTQYF
V gene: TRBV4-3; J gene: TRBJ2-7; CDR3 protein: CASSDKGGRTRQYF
V gene: TRBV7-2; J gene: TRBJ2-5; CDR3 protein: CASSRGVISPPYF
V gene: TRBV10-3; J gene: TRBJ1-1; CDR3 protein: CAISGRQGALGTEAFF
V gene: TRBV3-1/TRBV3-2; J gene: TRBJ2-2; CDR3 protein: CASSQGPNTGELFF
V gene: TRBV7-9; J gene: TRBJ2-7; CDR3 protein: CALDPPGGNSYEQYF
V gene: TRBV5-3; J gene: TRBJ1-1; CDR3 protein: CARSLGGGAGTEAFF
V gene: TRBV7-3; J gene: TRBJ1-1; CDR3 protein: CASSLSGGSTEAFF
V gene: TRBV24-1; J gene: TRBJ1-3; CDR3 protein: CATPPGQGPRGNTIYF
V gene: TRBV5-1; J gene: TRBJ2-5; CDR3 protein: CASSLVPTSRETQYF
V gene: TRBV4-1; J gene: TRBJ2-5; CDR3 protein: CASSQAVPETQYF